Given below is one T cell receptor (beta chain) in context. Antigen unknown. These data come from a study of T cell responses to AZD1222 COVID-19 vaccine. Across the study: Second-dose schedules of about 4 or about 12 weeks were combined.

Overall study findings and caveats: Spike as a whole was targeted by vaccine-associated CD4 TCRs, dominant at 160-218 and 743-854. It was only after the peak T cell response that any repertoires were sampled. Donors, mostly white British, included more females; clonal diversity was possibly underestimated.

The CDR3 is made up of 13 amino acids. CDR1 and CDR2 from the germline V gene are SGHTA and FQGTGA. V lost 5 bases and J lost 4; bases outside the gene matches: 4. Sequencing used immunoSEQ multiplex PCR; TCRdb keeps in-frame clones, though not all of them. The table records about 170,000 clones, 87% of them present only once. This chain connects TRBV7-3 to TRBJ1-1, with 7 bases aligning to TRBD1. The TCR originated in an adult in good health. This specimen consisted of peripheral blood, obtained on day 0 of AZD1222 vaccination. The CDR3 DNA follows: TGTGCCAGCAGCCTCCGGGACAGCACTGAAGCTTTCTTT. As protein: CASSLRDSTEAFF.